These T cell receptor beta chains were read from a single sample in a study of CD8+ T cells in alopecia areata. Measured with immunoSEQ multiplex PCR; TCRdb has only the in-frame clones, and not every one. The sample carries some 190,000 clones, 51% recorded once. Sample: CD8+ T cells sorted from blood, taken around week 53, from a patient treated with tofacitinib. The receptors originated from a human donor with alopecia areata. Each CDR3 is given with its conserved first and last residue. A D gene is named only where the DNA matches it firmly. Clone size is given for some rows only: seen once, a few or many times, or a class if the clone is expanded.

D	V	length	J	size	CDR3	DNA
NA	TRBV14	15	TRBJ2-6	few	CASSRQGAGANVLTF	TGTGCCAGCAGTCGCCAAGGGGCTGGGGCCAACGTCCTGACTTTC
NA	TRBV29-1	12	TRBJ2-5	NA	CSVEESLGAQYF	TGCAGCGTTGAAGAGTCTCTCGGGGCCCAGTACTTC
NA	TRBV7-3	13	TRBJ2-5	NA	CASSSRQQETQYF	TGTGCCAGCAGCTCCCGACAGCAAGAGACCCAGTACTTC
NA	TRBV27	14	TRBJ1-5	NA	CASSLRDSNQPQHF	TGTGCCAGCAGTTTAAGAGATAGCAATCAGCCCCAGCATTTT
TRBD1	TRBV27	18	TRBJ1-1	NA	CASSLGPGTGGGNTEAFF	TGTGCCAGCAGTTTGGGGCCCGGGACAGGGGGCGGGAACACTGAAGCTTTCTTT
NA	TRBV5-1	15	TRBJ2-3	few	CASSLENSHTDTQYF	TGCGCCAGCAGCTTGGAAAACAGCCACACAGATACGCAGTATTTT
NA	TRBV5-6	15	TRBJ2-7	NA	CASSLGDGNLYEQYF	TGTGCCAGCAGCTTGGGAGATGGGAACCTCTACGAGCAGTACTTC
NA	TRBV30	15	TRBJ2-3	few	CAWSDYPGDLDTQYF	TGTGCCTGGAGCGATTACCCCGGGGATCTCGATACGCAGTATTTT
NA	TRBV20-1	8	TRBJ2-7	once	CSADEQYF	TGCAGTGCTGACGAGCAGTACTTC
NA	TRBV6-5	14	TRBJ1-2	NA	CASSPPGGDYGYTF	TGTGCCAGCAGTCCCCCGGGGGGGGACTATGGCTACACCTTC
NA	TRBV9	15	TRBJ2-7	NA	CASTRIGLTTDEQYF	TGTGCCAGCACCCGTATAGGACTTACGACGGACGAGCAGTACTTC
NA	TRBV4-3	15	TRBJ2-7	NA	CASSQTLGQGDEQYF	TGCGCCAGCAGCCAGACCCTCGGGCAGGGCGACGAGCAGTACTTC
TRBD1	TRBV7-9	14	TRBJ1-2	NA	CASSSRDRGYGYTF	TGTGCCAGCAGCTCCCGGGACAGGGGATATGGCTACACCTTC
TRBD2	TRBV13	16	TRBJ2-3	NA	CASSPRGSGGTDTQYF	TGTGCCAGCAGCCCCCGGGGTAGCGGGGGCACAGATACGCAGTATTTT
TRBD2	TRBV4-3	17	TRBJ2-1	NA	CASSRSPGGASHNEQFF	TGCGCCAGCAGCCGCTCACCGGGGGGGGCTAGCCACAATGAGCAGTTCTTC
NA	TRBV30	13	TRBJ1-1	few	CAWSVGGDTEAFF	TGTGCCTGGAGTGTCGGGGGGGACACTGAAGCTTTCTTT
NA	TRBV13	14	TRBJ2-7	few	CASSLERFPYEQYF	TGTGCCAGCAGCTTAGAACGATTTCCCTACGAGCAGTACTTC
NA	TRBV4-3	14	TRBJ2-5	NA	CASSQETGKETQYF	TGCGCCAGCAGCCAAGAGACAGGCAAAGAGACCCAGTACTTC
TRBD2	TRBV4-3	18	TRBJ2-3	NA	CASSQVVGGAAGTDTQYF	TGCGCCAGCAGCCAAGTAGTCGGGGGGGCCGCGGGCACAGATACGCAGTATTTT
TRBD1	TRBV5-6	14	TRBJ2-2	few	CASSRDSNTGELFF	TGTGCCAGCAGCCGGGACAGCAACACCGGGGAGCTGTTTTTT
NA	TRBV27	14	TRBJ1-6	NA	CASSFARYNSPLHF	TGTGCCAGCAGTTTTGCCCGATATAATTCACCCCTCCACTTT
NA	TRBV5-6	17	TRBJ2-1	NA	CASSLDGGGYSYNEQFF	TGTGCCAGCAGCCTTGATGGAGGCGGCTACTCCTACAATGAGCAGTTCTTC
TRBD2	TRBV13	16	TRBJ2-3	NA	CASSLKTSGDADTQYF	TGTGCCAGCAGCTTAAAAACTAGCGGGGATGCCGATACGCAGTATTTT
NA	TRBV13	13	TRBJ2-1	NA	CASSLARVGEQFF	TGTGCCAGCAGCTTAGCTCGCGTAGGTGAGCAGTTCTTC
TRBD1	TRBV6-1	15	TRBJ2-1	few	CASSPLRTGLNEQFF	TGTGCCAGCAGTCCACTTCGGACAGGGCTAAATGAGCAGTTCTTC
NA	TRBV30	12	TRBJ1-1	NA	CAWSQANTEAFF	TGTGCCTGGAGTCAGGCGAACACTGAAGCTTTCTTT
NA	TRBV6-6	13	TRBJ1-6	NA	CASRTPGNSPLHF	TGTGCCAGCAGAACACCAGGGAATTCACCCCTCCACTTT
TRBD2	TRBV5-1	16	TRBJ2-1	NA	CASLEASGGLYNEQFF	TGCGCCAGTCTGGAGGCTAGCGGGGGGTTGTACAATGAGCAGTTCTTC
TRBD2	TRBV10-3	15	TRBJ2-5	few	CAISESAGGQETQYF	TGTGCCATCAGTGAGTCTGCGGGGGGACAAGAGACCCAGTACTTC